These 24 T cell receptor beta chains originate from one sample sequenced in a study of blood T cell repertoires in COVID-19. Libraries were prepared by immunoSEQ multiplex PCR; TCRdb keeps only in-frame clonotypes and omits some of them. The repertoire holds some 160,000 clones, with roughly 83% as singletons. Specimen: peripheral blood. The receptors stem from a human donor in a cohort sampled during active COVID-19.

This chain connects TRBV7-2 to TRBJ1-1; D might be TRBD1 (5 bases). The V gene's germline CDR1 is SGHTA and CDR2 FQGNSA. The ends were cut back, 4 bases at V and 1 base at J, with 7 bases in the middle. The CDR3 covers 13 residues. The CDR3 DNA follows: TGTGCCAGCAGCTACGGACAGAACACTGAAGCTTTCTTT. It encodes CASSYGQNTEAFF.

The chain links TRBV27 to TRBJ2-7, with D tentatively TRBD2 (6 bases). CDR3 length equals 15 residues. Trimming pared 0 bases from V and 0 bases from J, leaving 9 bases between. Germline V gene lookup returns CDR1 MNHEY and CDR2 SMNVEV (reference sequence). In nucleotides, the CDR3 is TGTGCCAGCAGTTTATCCGGGGGTAGCTCCTACGAGCAGTACTTC. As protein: CASSLSGGSSYEQYF.

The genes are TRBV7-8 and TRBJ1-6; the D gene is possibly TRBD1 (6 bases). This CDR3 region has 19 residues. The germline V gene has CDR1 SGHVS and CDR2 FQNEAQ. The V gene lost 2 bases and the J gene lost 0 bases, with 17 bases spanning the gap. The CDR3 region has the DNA TGTGCCAGCAGCTTATTGACAGGAGTCCCGAGCTCCTATAATTCACCCCTCCACTTT. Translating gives CASSLLTGVPSSYNSPLHF.

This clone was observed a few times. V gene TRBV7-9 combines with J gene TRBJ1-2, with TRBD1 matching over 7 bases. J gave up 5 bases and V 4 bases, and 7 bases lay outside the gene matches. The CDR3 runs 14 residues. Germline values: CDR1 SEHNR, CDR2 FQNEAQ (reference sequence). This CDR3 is CASSSGTAAYGYTF. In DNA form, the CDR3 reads TGTGCCAGCAGCTCCGGGACAGCGGCGTATGGCTACACCTTC. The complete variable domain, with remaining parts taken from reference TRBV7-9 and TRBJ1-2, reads DTGVSQNPRHKITKRGQNVTFRCDPISEHNRLYWYRQTLGQGPEFLTYFQNEAQLEKSRLLSDRFSAERPKGSFSTLEIQRTEQGDSAMYLCASSSGTAAYGYTFGSGTRLTVV.

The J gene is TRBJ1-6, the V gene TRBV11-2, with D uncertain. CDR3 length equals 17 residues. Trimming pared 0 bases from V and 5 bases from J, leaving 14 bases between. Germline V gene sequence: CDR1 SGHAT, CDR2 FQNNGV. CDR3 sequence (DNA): TGTGCCAGCAGCTTAGACGGGGTGCTAAGGAATAATTCACCCCTCCACTTT. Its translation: CASSLDGVLRNNSPLHF. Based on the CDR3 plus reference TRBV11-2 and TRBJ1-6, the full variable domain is EAGVAQSPRYKIIEKRQSVAFWCNPISGHATLYWYQQILGQGPKLLIQFQNNGVVDDSQLPKDRFSAERLKGVDSTLKIQPAKLEDSAVYLCASSLDGVLRNNSPLHFGNGTRLTVT.

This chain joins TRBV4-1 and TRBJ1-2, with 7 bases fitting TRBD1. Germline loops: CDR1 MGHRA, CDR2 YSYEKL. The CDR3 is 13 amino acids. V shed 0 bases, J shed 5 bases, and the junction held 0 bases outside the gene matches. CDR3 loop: CASSQDRGYGYTF. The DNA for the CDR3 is TGCGCCAGCAGCCAAGACAGGGGGTATGGCTACACCTTC.

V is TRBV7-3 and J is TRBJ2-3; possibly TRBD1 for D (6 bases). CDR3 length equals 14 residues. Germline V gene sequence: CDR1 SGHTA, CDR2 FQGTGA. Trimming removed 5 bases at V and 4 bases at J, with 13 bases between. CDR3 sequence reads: CASSAGVVPDTQYF. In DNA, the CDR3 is TGTGCCAGCAGCGCAGGGGTAGTTCCAGATACGCAGTATTTT. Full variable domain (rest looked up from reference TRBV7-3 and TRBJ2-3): GAGVSQTPSNKVTEKGKYVELRCDPISGHTALYWYRQSLGQGPEFLIYFQGTGAADDSGLPNDRFFAVRPEGSVSTLKIQRTERGDSAVYLCASSAGVVPDTQYFGPGTRLTVL.

The CDR3 DNA reads TGTGCCAGCAGTTATGGGGGCGCCGACTACAATGAGCAGTTCTTC. Translating it yields CASSYGGADYNEQFF. The genes are TRBV6-2 or TRBV6-3 and TRBJ2-1; D is possibly TRBD1 (6 bases). Germline V gives CDR1 MNHEY, CDR2 SVGEGT. This CDR3 contains 15 residues. V lost 3 bases to trimming and J lost 3 bases, with 12 bases between them.

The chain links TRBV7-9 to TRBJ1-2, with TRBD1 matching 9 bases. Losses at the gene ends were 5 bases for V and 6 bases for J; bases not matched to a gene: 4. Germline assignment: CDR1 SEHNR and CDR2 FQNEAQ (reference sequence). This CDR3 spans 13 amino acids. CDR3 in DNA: TGTGCCAGCAGCACCACAGGGGGCGATGGCTACACCTTC. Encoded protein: CASSTTGGDGYTF.

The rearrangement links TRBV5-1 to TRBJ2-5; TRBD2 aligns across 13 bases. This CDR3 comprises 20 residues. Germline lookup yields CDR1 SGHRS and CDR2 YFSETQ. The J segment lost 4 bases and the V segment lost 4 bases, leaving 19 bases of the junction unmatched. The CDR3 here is CASSQTLPGLAGRKVETQYF. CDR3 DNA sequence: TGCGCCAGCAGCCAGACGCTCCCGGGACTAGCGGGACGAAAGGTAGAGACCCAGTACTTC.

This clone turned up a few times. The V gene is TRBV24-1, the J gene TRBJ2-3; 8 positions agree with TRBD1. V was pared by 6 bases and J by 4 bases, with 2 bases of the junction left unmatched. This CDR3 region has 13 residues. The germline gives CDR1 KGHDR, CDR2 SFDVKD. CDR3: CATSSGGADTQYF. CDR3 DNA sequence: TGTGCCACCAGTTCAGGGGGCGCAGATACGCAGTATTTT.

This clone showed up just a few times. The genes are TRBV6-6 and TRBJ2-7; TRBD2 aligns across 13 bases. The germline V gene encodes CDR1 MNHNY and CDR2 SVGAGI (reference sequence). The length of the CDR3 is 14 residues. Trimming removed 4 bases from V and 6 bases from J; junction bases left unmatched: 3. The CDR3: CASSLGLAGPEQYF. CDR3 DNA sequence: TGTGCCAGCAGTTTGGGACTAGCGGGACCCGAGCAGTACTTC.

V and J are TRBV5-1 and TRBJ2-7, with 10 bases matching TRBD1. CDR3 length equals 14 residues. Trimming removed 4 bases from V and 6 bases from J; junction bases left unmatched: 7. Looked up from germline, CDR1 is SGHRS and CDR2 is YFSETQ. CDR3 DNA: TGCGCCAGCAGCGCCGGGACAGGGGAGGCCGAGCAGTACTTC. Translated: CASSAGTGEAEQYF.

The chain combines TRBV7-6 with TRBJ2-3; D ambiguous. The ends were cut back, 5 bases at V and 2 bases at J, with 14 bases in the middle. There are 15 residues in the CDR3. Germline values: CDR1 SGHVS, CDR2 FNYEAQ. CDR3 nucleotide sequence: TGTGCCAGCAGCCTTGAGGCGGCATACACAGATACGCAGTATTTT. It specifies CASSLEAAYTDTQYF.

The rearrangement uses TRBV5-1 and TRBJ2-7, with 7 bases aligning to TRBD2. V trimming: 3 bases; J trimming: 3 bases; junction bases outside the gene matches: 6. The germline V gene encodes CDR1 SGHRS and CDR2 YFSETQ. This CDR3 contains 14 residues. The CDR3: CASSSGTIFYEQYF. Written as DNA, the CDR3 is TGCGCCAGCAGCTCCGGGACTATATTCTACGAGCAGTACTTC.

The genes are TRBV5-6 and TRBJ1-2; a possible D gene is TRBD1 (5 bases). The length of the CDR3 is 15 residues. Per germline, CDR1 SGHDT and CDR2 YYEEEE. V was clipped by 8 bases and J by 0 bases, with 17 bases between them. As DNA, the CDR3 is TGTGCCAGAACAGGCCTAGAAACAGCTAACTATGGCTACACCTTC. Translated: CARTGLETANYGYTF.

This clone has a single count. CDR3 nucleotide sequence: TGTGCCAGTGGAGCGAGGGGGAATCAGCCCCAGCATTTT. The encoded protein is CASGARGNQPQHF. This sequence joins TRBV19 and TRBJ1-5; D is perhaps TRBD1 (6 bases). V was shortened by 8 bases and J by 4 bases, with 12 bases between the two germline ends. CDR1 is LNHDA and CDR2 is SQIVND in the germline V gene (reference sequence). CDR3 size: 13 residues.

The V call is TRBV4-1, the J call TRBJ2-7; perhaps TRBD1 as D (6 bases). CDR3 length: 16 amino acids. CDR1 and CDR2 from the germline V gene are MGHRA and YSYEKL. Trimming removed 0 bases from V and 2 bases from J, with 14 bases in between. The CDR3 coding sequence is TGCGCCAGCAGCCAAGACCCGAACAGGGATGCCTACGAGCAGTACTTC. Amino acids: CASSQDPNRDAYEQYF.

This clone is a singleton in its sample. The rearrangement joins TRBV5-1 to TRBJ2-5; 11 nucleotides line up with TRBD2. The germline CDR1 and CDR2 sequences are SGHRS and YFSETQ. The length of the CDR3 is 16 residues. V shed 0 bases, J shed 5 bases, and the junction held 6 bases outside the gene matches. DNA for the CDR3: TGCGCCAGCAGCTTGGCACTAGCGGGGGCCGGGGAGACCCAGTACTTC. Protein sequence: CASSLALAGAGETQYF. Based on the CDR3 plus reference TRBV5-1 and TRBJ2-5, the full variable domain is KAGVTQTPRYLIKTRGQQVTLSCSPISGHRSVSWYQQTPGQGLQFLFEYFSETQRNKGNFPGRFSGRQFSNSRSEMNVSTLELGDSALYLCASSLALAGAGETQYFGPGTRLLVL.

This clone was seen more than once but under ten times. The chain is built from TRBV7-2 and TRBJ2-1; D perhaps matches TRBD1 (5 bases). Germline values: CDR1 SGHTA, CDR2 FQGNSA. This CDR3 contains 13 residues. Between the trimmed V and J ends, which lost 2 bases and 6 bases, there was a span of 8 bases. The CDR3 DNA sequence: TGTGCCAGCAGCTTACCAGGGCGCAATGAGCAGTTCTTC. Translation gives CASSLPGRNEQFF.

The CDR3 DNA is TGTGCCAGCAGTCCTAGACAGGGGTGGGAGCAGCCCCAGCATTTT. This sequence encodes CASSPRQGWEQPQHF. The gene calls are TRBV28 and TRBJ1-5; 8 bases line up with TRBD1. The CDR3 is 15 residues long. V shed 5 bases, J shed 7 bases, and the junction held 10 bases outside the gene matches. Per the germline V gene, CDR1 is MDHEN and CDR2 is SYDVKM.

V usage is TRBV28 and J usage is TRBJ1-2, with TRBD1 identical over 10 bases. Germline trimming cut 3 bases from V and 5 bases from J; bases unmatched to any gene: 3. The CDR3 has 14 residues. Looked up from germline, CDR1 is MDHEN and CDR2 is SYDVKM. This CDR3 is CASSFPDRGYGYTF. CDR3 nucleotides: TGTGCCAGCAGTTTTCCGGACAGGGGGTATGGCTACACCTTC.

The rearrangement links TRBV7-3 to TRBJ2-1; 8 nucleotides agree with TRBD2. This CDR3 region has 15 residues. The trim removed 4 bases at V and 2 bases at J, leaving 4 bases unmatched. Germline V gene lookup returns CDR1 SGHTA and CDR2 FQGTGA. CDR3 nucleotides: TGTGCCAGCAGCTCGTCGGGAGGGCCCTACAATGAGCAGTTCTTC. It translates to CASSSSGGPYNEQFF. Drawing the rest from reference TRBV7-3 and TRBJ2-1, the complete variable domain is GAGVSQTPSNKVTEKGKYVELRCDPISGHTALYWYRQSLGQGPEFLIYFQGTGAADDSGLPNDRFFAVRPEGSVSTLKIQRTERGDSAVYLCASSSSGGPYNEQFFGPGTRLTVL.

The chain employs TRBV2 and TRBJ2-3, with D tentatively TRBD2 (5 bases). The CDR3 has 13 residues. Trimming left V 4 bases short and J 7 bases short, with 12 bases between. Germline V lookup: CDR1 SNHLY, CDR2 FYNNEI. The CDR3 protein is CASSGGRTNTQYF. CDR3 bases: TGTGCCAGCAGTGGAGGGAGAACCAATACGCAGTATTTT. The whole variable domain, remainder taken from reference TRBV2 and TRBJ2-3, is EPEVTQTPSHQVTQMGQEVILRCVPISNHLYFYWYRQILGQKVEFLVSFYNNEISEKSEIFDDQFSVERPDGSNFTLKIRSTKLEDSAMYFCASSGGRTNTQYFGPGTRLTVL.